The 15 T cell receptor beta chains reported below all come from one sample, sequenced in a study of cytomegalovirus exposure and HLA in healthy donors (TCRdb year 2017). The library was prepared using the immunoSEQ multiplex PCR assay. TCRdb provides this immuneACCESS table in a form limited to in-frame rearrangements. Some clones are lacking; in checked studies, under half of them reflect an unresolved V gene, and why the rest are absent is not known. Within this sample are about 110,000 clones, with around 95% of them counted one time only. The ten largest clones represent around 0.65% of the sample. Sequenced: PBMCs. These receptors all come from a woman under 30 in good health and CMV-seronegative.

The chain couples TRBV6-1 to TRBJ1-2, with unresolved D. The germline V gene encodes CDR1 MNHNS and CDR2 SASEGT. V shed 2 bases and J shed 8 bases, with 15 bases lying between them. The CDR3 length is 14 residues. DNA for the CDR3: TGTGCCAGCAGTGAACGGTCGGGGTACTTGGGCTACACCTTC. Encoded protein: CASSERSGYLGYTF.

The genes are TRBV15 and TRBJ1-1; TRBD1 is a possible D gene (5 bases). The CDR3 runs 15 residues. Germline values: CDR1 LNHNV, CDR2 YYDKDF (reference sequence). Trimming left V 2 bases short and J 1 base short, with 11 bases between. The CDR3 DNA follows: TGTGCCACCAGCAGACTCGGGGGAGAGAACACTGAAGCTTTCTTT. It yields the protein CATSRLGGENTEAFF.

The CDR3 sequence is CASKRGLRSGANVLTF. The CDR3, as DNA: TGTGCCAGCAAAAGGGGCCTACGCTCTGGGGCCAACGTCCTGACTTTC. This chain connects TRBV2 to TRBJ2-6; D might be TRBD1 (5 bases). Germline-derived CDR1 and CDR2 are SNHLY and FYNNEI. Trimming removed 7 bases at V and 0 bases at J, with 13 bases between. CDR3 length: 16 amino acids. Together with reference TRBV2 and TRBJ2-6, the CDR3 gives the full variable domain: EPEVTQTPSHQVTQMGQEVILRCVPISNHLYFYWYRQILGQKVEFLVSFYNNEISEKSEIFDDQFSVERPDGSNFTLKIRSTKLEDSAMYFCASKRGLRSGANVLTFGAGSRLTVL.

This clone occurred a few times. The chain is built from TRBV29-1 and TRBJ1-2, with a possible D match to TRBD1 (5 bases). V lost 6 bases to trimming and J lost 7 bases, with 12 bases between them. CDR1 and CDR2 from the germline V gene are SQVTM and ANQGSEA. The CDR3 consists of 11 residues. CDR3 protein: CSVLRVRGYTF. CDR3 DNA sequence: TGCAGCGTGCTCAGGGTTCGTGGCTACACCTTC.

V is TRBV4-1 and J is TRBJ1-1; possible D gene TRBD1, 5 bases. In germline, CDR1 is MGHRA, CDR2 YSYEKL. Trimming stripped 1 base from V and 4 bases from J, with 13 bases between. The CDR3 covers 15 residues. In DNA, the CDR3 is TGCGCCAGCAGCCAAGGTGCGGGGCTGGGCACTGAAGCTTTCTTT. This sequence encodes CASSQGAGLGTEAFF.

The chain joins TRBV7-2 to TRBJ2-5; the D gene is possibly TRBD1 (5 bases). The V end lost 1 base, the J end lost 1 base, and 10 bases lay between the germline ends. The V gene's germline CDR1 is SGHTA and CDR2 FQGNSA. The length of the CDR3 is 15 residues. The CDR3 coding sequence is TGTGCCAGCAGCTTAGTATCAGACAGCCAAGAGACCCAGTACTTC. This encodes CASSLVSDSQETQYF.

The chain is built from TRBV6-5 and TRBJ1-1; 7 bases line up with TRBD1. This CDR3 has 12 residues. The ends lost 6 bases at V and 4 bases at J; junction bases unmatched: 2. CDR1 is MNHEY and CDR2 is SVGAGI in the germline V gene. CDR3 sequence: CASRNRGTEAFF. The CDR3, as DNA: TGTGCCAGCAGAAACAGGGGCACTGAAGCTTTCTTT.

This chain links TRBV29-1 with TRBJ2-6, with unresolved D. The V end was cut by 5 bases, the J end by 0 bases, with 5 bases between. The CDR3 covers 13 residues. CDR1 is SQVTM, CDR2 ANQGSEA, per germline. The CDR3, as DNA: TGCAGCGTTCAGTTCTCTGGGGCCAACGTCCTGACTTTC. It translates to CSVQFSGANVLTF.

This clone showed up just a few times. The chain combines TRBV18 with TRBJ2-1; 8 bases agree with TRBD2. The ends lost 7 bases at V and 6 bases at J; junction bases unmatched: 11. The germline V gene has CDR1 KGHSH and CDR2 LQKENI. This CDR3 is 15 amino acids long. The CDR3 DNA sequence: TGTGCCAGCTACCGGGGGGGGGCGTCGGTCAATGAGCAGTTCTTC. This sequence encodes CASYRGGASVNEQFF. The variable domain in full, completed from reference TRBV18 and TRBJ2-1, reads NAGVMQNPRHLVRRRGQEARLRCSPMKGHSHVYWYRQLPEEGLKFMVYLQKENIIDESGMPKERFSAEFPKEGPSILRIQQVVRGDSAAYFCASYRGGASVNEQFFGPGTRLTVL.

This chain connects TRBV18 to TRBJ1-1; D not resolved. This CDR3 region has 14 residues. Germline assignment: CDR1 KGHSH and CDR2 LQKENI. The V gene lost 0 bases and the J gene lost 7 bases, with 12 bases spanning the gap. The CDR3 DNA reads TGTGCCAGCTCACCACCGAGGGATGGTAATGAAGCTTTCTTT. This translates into CASSPPRDGNEAFF. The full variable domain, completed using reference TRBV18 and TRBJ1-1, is NAGVMQNPRHLVRRRGQEARLRCSPMKGHSHVYWYRQLPEEGLKFMVYLQKENIIDESGMPKERFSAEFPKEGPSILRIQQVVRGDSAAYFCASSPPRDGNEAFFGQGTRLTVV.

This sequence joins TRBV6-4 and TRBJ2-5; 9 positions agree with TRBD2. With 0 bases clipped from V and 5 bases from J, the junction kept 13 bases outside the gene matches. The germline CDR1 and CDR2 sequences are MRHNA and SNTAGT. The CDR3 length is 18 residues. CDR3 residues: CASSDSVAERGVWETQYF. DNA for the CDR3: TGTGCCAGCAGTGACTCGGTAGCAGAGCGGGGGGTTTGGGAGACCCAGTACTTC.

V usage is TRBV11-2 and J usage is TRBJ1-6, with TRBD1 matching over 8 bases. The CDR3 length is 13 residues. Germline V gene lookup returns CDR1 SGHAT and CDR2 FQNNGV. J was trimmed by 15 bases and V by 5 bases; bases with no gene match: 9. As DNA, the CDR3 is TGTGCCAGCAGCCCGGACAGGGACCTCCTCCTCCACTTT. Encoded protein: CASSPDRDLLLHF.

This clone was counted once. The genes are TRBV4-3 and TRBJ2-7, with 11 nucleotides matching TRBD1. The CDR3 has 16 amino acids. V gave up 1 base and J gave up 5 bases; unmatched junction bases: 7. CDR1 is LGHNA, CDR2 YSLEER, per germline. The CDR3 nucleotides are TGCGCCAGCAGCCAAGCCTACGGACAGGGGGCTGACGAGCAGTACTTC. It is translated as CASSQAYGQGADEQYF.

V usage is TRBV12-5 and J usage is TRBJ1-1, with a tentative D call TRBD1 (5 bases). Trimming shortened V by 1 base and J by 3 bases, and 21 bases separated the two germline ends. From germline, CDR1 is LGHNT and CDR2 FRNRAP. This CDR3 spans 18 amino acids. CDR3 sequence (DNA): TGTGCTAGTGGTTTGGGTGCGGGACGGACGGGGAGTTACACTGAAGCTTTCTTT. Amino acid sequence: CASGLGAGRTGSYTEAFF.

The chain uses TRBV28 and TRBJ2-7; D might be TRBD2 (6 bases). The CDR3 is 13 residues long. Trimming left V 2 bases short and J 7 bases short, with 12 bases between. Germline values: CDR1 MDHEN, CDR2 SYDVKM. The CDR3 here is CASSLARAGEQYF. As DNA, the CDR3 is TGTGCCAGCAGTTTAGCCCGGGCGGGGGAGCAGTACTTC.